The 23 T cell receptor beta chains in this list originate from one sample, sequenced in a study of shared clonotypes between healthy human individuals. TCRdb's copy holds only in-frame clones and misses some; the assay was immunoSEQ multiplex PCR. The table shows under 2.5 million clones, with 85% to 95% occurring only once. Sequenced: naive CD4+ T cells from PBMCs. Specified subset: CD45RA+ positively selected. All receptors come from a man aged 18 to 29 in good health. Some clones in this sample may be carry-over from other donors' samples.

The V and J genes are TRBV6-1 and TRBJ1-5, with D possibly matching TRBD1 (5 bases). V lost 4 bases, J lost 12 bases, and 16 bases lay in between. Germline lookup yields CDR1 MNHNS and CDR2 SASEGT. The length of the CDR3 is 13 residues. In DNA form, the CDR3 reads TGTGCCAGCAGTGGGGGCCGGGGCCAACTCCAGCATTTT. It codes for CASSGGRGQLQHF.

This clone appeared a single time. The chain links TRBV5-4 to TRBJ2-3; 7 nucleotides match TRBD2. In germline, CDR1 is SGHNT, CDR2 YYREEE (reference sequence). This CDR3 comprises 14 residues. V trimming: 3 bases; J trimming: 1 base; junction bases outside the gene matches: 2. CDR3 amino acids: CASSWGGGTDTQYF. The CDR3 DNA reads TGTGCCAGCAGCTGGGGAGGGGGCACAGATACGCAGTATTTT.

For this clone: Other nucleotide sequences from this sample produce the same CDR3. The gene calls are TRBV11-3 and TRBJ2-2; 14 bases match TRBD2. The length of the CDR3 is 15 residues. Germline CDR1 SGHNT, CDR2 YENEEA. V gave up 3 bases and J gave up 8 bases; unmatched junction bases: 2. Written as DNA, the CDR3 is TGTGCCAGCAGCTTGGGGACTAGCGGGAGTGGGGAGCTGTTTTTT. It is translated as CASSLGTSGSGELFF.

This clone appeared once. The chain links TRBV15 to TRBJ1-2; D gene ambiguous. V lost 6 bases, J lost 7 bases, and 15 bases lay in between. This CDR3 is 13 amino acids long. CDR1 is LNHNV, CDR2 YYDKDF, per germline (reference sequence). For the CDR3, the DNA is TGTGCCACCAGTAACTCGAGATCGGGTGGCTACACCTTC. It encodes CATSNSRSGGYTF.

The chain links TRBV29-1 to TRBJ2-4, with 11 nucleotides matching TRBD2. From germline, CDR1 is SQVTM and CDR2 ANQGSEA. V was pared by 4 bases and J by 6 bases, with 17 bases of the junction left unmatched. This CDR3 has 18 residues. DNA of the CDR3: TGCAGCGTTGTACCCCCTGGACTAGCGGGTCCCACAGGAAACATTCAGTACTTC. Its protein is CSVVPPGLAGPTGNIQYF.

The chain carries TRBV15 and TRBJ2-5; no clear D gene. The CDR3 loop spans 14 amino acids. Germline-derived CDR1 and CDR2 are LNHNV and YYDKDF (reference sequence). V lost 0 bases and J 1 base, leaving 6 bases between the germline ends. This chain's CDR3 is CATSRDRSQETQYF. The DNA for the CDR3 is TGTGCCACCAGCAGAGATCGCAGCCAAGAGACCCAGTACTTC.

V gene TRBV2 combines with J gene TRBJ2-2, with TRBD1 identical over 9 bases. V lost 4 bases, J lost 4 bases, and 4 bases stayed unmatched. Germline assignment: CDR1 SNHLY and CDR2 FYNNEI. The CDR3 sequence is 15 residues long. The chain's CDR3 is CASSAGTGFTGELFF. The CDR3, as DNA: TGTGCCAGCAGTGCCGGGACAGGGTTCACCGGGGAGCTGTTTTTT.

This chain connects TRBV2 to TRBJ1-6; D remains unclear. Germline V lookup: CDR1 SNHLY, CDR2 FYNNEI. CDR3 length: 12 residues. V lost 8 bases and J 2 bases, leaving 4 bases between the germline ends. The CDR3 sequence: CASGPYNSPLHF. In DNA, the CDR3 is TGTGCCAGCGGACCCTATAATTCACCCCTCCACTTT.

This chain links TRBV10-1 with TRBJ2-7, with 7 positions matching TRBD2. J lost 6 bases, V lost 4 bases, and 6 bases had no gene match. Germline CDR1 WNHNN, CDR2 SYGVQD (reference sequence). CDR3 length: 13 residues. The CDR3 loop reads CASSVRSGGEQYF. The CDR3 nucleotides are TGCGCCAGCAGTGTTCGTTCGGGGGGCGAGCAGTACTTC.

This chain connects TRBV10-3 to TRBJ2-3; D possibly matches TRBD1 or TRBD2 (5 bases each). Germline loops: CDR1 ENHRY, CDR2 SYGVKD. The germline V and J ends were trimmed by 4 bases and 2 bases, with 13 bases remaining between them. This CDR3 contains 15 residues. The CDR3 loop reads CAISVSGPDTDTQYF. CDR3 coding DNA: TGTGCCATCAGTGTGTCGGGGCCAGACACAGATACGCAGTATTTT.

The chain links TRBV2 to TRBJ1-3; 7 nucleotides match TRBD1. The CDR3 spans 17 residues. V lost 2 bases and J lost 4; bases outside the gene matches: 11. Germline CDR1 and CDR2: SNHLY and FYNNEI. The CDR3 is CASSERIATGSGNTIYF. CDR3 nucleotide sequence: TGTGCCAGCAGTGAAAGGATAGCGACAGGGTCCGGAAACACCATATATTTT.

V is TRBV19 and J is TRBJ1-1; the D gene is possibly TRBD1 (6 bases). Germline CDR1 reads LNHDA; CDR2 reads SQIVND (reference sequence). There are 16 residues in the CDR3. V was cut by 5 bases and J by 1 base, with 17 bases left in between. The CDR3 region has the DNA TGTGCCAGTAGTCTGATGGTGGGACAACCGAACACTGAAGCTTTCTTT. Amino acid sequence: CASSLMVGQPNTEAFF.

V gene TRBV11-2 combines with J gene TRBJ1-5, with a tentative D call TRBD1 (6 bases). This CDR3 contains 16 residues. Germline values: CDR1 SGHAT, CDR2 FQNNGV. Trimming removed 0 bases from V and 4 bases from J, with 13 bases in between. The DNA for the CDR3 is TGTGCCAGCAGCTTAGATGGGGGCCGACGGAATCAGCCCCAGCATTTT. This translates into CASSLDGGRRNQPQHF.

The chain couples TRBV5-4 to TRBJ2-5, with D perhaps matching TRBD1 (6 bases). In germline, CDR1 is SGHNT, CDR2 YYREEE (reference sequence). The V gene lost 4 bases and the J gene lost 3 bases, with 16 bases spanning the gap. This CDR3 has 15 amino acids. The CDR3 nucleotides read TGTGCCAGCAGCCTACCAGGGGTAAAGAAAGAGACCCAGTACTTC. Amino acid sequence: CASSLPGVKKETQYF.

The CDR3: CASSSVGGTDTQYF. The CDR3 DNA follows: TGTGCCAGCAGCTCGGTCGGGGGCACAGATACGCAGTATTTT. The chain joins TRBV7-9 to TRBJ2-3, with D maybe TRBD2 (5 bases). Trimming took off 4 bases at V and 1 base at J, with 9 bases between the two ends. This CDR3 region has 14 residues. In germline, CDR1 is SEHNR, CDR2 FQNEAQ (reference sequence).

In its sample, this clone was seen once. V usage is TRBV7-9 and J usage is TRBJ1-2; D possibly corresponds to TRBD1 (5 bases). CDR1 and CDR2 from the germline V gene are SEHNR and FQNEAQ (reference sequence). V was cut by 3 bases and J by 4 bases, with 9 bases left in between. The CDR3 consists of 13 residues. For the CDR3, the DNA is TGTGCCAGCAGCTTTCGGGGGAGCTATGGCTACACCTTC. This encodes CASSFRGSYGYTF.

This clone showed up just once. The chain couples TRBV7-9 to TRBJ2-7, with D possibly TRBD2 on 6 matching bases. The CDR3 is made up of 16 amino acids. V gave up 5 bases and J gave up 2 bases, with 19 bases separating them. CDR1 and CDR2 from the germline V gene are SEHNR and FQNEAQ (reference sequence). The CDR3 reads CASSRGSGGITYEQYF. CDR3 in DNA: TGTGCCAGCAGCCGAGGTAGCGGAGGCATCACCTACGAGCAGTACTTC.

This chain joins TRBV6-6 and TRBJ1-4; no clear D gene. Germline V gene sequence: CDR1 MNHNY, CDR2 SVGAGI (reference sequence). This CDR3 comprises 14 residues. With 7 bases removed from V and 5 bases from J, the gap between germline ends came to 14 bases. The CDR3 DNA follows: TGTGCCAGCAACCCTAACAGACGAAATGAAAAACTGTTTTTT. Protein: CASNPNRRNEKLFF.

The rearrangement joins TRBV7-2 to TRBJ2-7; D may be TRBD2 (5 bases). V lost 5 bases to trimming and J lost 2 bases, with 22 bases between them. This CDR3 has 17 amino acids. Germline V gene lookup returns CDR1 SGHTA and CDR2 FQGNSA. The CDR3 sequence: CASSPRAGRPYTYEQYF. Here the CDR3 DNA reads TGTGCCAGCAGCCCGCGGGCAGGCCGACCCTATACCTACGAGCAGTACTTC.

The chain couples TRBV5-1 to TRBJ1-3; D may be TRBD1 (5 bases). CDR1 and CDR2 from the germline V gene are SGHRS and YFSETQ. This CDR3 spans 17 amino acids. Trimming left V 0 bases short and J 0 bases short, with 13 bases between. The CDR3 DNA reads as TGCGCCAGCAGCTTGGATGGTCTGGGGGGCTCTGGAAACACCATATATTTT. This encodes CASSLDGLGGSGNTIYF.

V is TRBV10-3 and J is TRBJ2-2; 7 bases fit TRBD1. CDR1 is ENHRY and CDR2 is SYGVKD in the germline V gene. The CDR3 sequence is 16 residues long. The trim removed 2 bases at V and 0 bases at J, leaving 3 bases unmatched. CDR3 sequence (DNA): TGTGCCATCAGTGAGCCGACAGGGACGAACACCGGGGAGCTGTTTTTT. This sequence encodes CAISEPTGTNTGELFF.

V is TRBV18 and J is TRBJ2-7; 7 nucleotides agree with TRBD1. V shed 6 bases and J 3 bases; nucleotides not matched to a gene: 8. The germline V gene has CDR1 KGHSH and CDR2 LQKENI. This CDR3 comprises 14 residues. The CDR3 protein is CASSLATGNYEQYF. Written as DNA, the CDR3 is TGTGCCAGCTCTCTCGCGACAGGGAACTACGAGCAGTACTTC.

V is TRBV7-7 and J is TRBJ2-1, with 7 nucleotides matching TRBD2. Germline CDR1 is SSHAT and CDR2 is FNYEAQ (reference sequence). V gave up 3 bases and J gave up 3 bases; unmatched junction bases: 5. The CDR3 loop spans 15 amino acids. The CDR3 protein is CASSFRLADYNEQFF. CDR3 DNA sequence: TGTGCCAGCAGCTTTCGGCTAGCGGACTACAATGAGCAGTTCTTC.